This is a list of T cell receptor beta chains from one sample in a study of T cell repertoires in cytomegalovirus infection. TCRdb reprocessed the reads with MiXCR, giving one entry per CDR3 protein. The table lists fewer than 850,000 distinct CDR3 sequences, about 29% of them singletons. No antigens are known for them. This sample comprised cultured CD8+ T cells from PBMCs, obtained from culture after CMV antigen stimulation. These receptors were obtained from a human donor in good health (CMV status not recorded). Some clones in this sample may be carry-over from other donors' samples. Each CDR3 is given with its conserved first and last residue. D genes are given only for firm matches. Expanded clones get a size class; other rows say once, few or many, or leave the size out.

>.|TRBJ2-3|TRBV20-1|TRBD2
TGCAGTGCTTTCCCCCGCGGGGGTAGCACAGATACGCAGTATTTT
CSAFPRGGSTDTQYF
>.|TRBJ1-2|TRBV6-2/TRBV6-3|TRBD1
TGTGCCAGCAGTTACGGGACAGGGGCCTATGGCTACACCTTC
CASSYGTGAYGYTF
>.|TRBJ1-1|TRBV19|.
TGTGCCAGTATTTCTCTCCGGGACACGAACACTGAAGCTTTCTTT
CASISLRDTNTEAFF
>few|TRBJ1-2|TRBV9|TRBD1
TGTGCCAGCAGCCCCGACGACAGGGTGAGTGGCTACACCTTC
CASSPDDRVSGYTF
>.|TRBJ2-3|TRBV27|.
TGTGCCAGCGCGCAGTTTAGGAGCACAGATACGCAGTATTTT
CASAQFRSTDTQYF
>many|TRBJ1-3|TRBV7-9|.
TGTGCCAGCAGACGGACAGTCGTGAGTGGAAACACCATATATTTT
CASRRTVVSGNTIYF
>.|TRBJ2-1|TRBV7-9|TRBD1
TGTGCCAGCAGCCAACCCGACAGGGGGCCCTACAATGAGCAGTTCTTC
CASSQPDRGPYNEQFF
>.|TRBJ1-5|TRBV12-3/TRBV12-4|.
TGTGCCAGCAGTTTTGGCGGGCCCAATAGCAATCAGCCCCAGCATTTT
CASSFGGPNSNQPQHF
>.|TRBJ1-2|TRBV19|.
TGTGCCAGTAGTACTGGACTGAGCTATGGCTACACCTTC
CASSTGLSYGYTF
>.|TRBJ1-5|TRBV6-2/TRBV6-3|.
TGTGCCAGCAGTTACGAGGGGGTCAGCAATCAGCCCCAGCATTTT
CASSYEGVSNQPQHF
>.|TRBJ1-5|TRBV19|.
TGTGCCAGTAGTATGAGGGAAGAGAATCAGCCCCAGCATTTT
CASSMREENQPQHF
>few|TRBJ1-4|TRBV11-1|.
TGTGCCAGCAGCCGCCGACAGGATGGGGGTGAAAAACTGTTTTTT
CASSRRQDGGEKLFF
>few|TRBJ2-1|TRBV6-1|.
TGTGCCAGCAGGGACGTTTTTACCCTAGGGGGGCAGACGAACAATGAGCAGTTCTTC
CASRDVFTLGGQTNNEQFF
>.|TRBJ2-1|TRBV19|.
TGTGCCCGTAGTATCGGTAGGGGCAATGTGTATGAGCAGTTCTTC
CARSIGRGNVYEQFF
>few|TRBJ1-6|TRBV11-3|.
TGTGCCAGCAGCATCTCCTATAATTCACCCCTCCACTTT
CASSISYNSPLHF
>.|TRBJ2-5|TRBV15|.
TGTGCCACCAGGCCCCGGGCCTACGGGGAGACCCAGTACTTC
CATRPRAYGETQYF
>.|TRBJ2-7|TRBV12-3/TRBV12-4|TRBD1
TGTGCCAGCAGCTCCTGGACAGGCTACTCCTACGAGCAGTACTTC
CASSSWTGYSYEQYF
>once|TRBJ1-6|TRBV12-3/TRBV12-4|.
TGTGCCAGCAGTGTTCGGGACAAGGGTTTAGCGGGAACCTATAATTCACCCCTCCACTTT
CASSVRDKGLAGTYNSPLHF
>few|TRBJ1-1|TRBV4-3|.
TGCGCCAGCAGCCATATCAGGGGCACGAACACTGAAGCTTTCTTT
CASSHIRGTNTEAFF
>many|TRBJ1-1|TRBV7-8|.
TGTGCCAGCAGCTTGGACGACACGAACACTGAAGCTTTCTTT
CASSLDDTNTEAFF
>.|TRBJ2-7|TRBV4-2|.
TGTGCCAGCAGCCAAGATAAGAACGGGGGCTCCTACGAGCAGTACTTC
CASSQDKNGGSYEQYF
>.|TRBJ2-1|TRBV11-2|.
TGTGCCAGCGCCTTAGGGGGTAGGTCCTACAATGAGCAGTTCTTC
CASALGGRSYNEQFF
>many|TRBJ2-5|TRBV7-2|.
TGTGCCAGCAGCCCCTCGCTGCGGGGGCTCCAAGAGACCCAGTACTTC
CASSPSLRGLQETQYF
>few|TRBJ2-2|TRBV7-8|TRBD2
TGTGCCAGCAGCTTAGTAACGGGAGGAGGGGAGCTGTTTTTT
CASSLVTGGGELFF
>few|TRBJ1-2|TRBV4-3|.
TGCGCCAGCAGCCAAGATTCCAGCTATGGCTACACCTTC
CASSQDSSYGYTF
>once|TRBJ2-1|TRBV10-1|.
TGCGCCAGCGCTAACAGGGATAATGAGCAGTTCTTC
CASANRDNEQFF
>many|TRBJ1-2|TRBV19|.
TGTGCCAGTACCACCCTTCGACAAGTTCTTAGTCTATCGGGCTACACCTTC
CASTTLRQVLSLSGYTF
>.|TRBJ1-5|TRBV12-3/TRBV12-4|.
TGTGCCAGCACGACCGGACGGCGGGCCCAGCATTTT
CASTTGRRAQHF
>few|TRBJ2-7|TRBV12-3/TRBV12-4|.
TGTGCCAGCAGCCTAAGCCTGAGCGAGCAGTACTTC
CASSLSLSEQYF
>.|TRBJ2-7|TRBV2|.
TGTGCCAGCAGGGGTAACGAGCAGTACTTC
CASRGNEQYF
>.|TRBJ2-1|TRBV4-1|TRBD1
TGCGCCAGCAGCCAAGATAGTGTCTGGGGACAGGGGCAGTTCTTC
CASSQDSVWGQGQFF
>.|TRBJ2-3|TRBV6-2/TRBV6-3|TRBD2
TGTGCCAGCAGTCCACTCACTAGCGGGGACCCTAGCACAGATACGCAGTATTTT
CASSPLTSGDPSTDTQYF